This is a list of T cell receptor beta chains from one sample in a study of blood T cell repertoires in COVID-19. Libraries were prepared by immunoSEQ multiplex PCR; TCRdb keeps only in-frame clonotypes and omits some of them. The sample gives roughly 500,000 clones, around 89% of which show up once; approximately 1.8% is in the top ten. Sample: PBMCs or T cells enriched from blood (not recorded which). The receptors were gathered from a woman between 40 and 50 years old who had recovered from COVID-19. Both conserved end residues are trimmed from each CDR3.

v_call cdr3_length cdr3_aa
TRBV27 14 ASSRLAGGWEDTQY
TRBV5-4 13 AAQRSGSHYNEQF
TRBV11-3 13 ASSWSLISNEKLF
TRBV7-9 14 ASSLLRLAGGETQY
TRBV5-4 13 ASSSGTVMNTEAF
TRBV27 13 ASSLSWGGRDEQY
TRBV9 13 ASSPGTHAKNIQY
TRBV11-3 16 ASSAWGTGGTGANVLT
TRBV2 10 AGALLMGGYT
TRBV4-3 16 ASSQEIGSGTYYNEQF
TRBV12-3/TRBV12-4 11 ASRFTGSYEQY
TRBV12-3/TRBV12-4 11 ASSLSAVYEQF
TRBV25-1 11 ASRAGVETEAF
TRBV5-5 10 ASSLSAYEQY
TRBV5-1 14 ASSSQTGRTGNTIY
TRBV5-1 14 ASKPELRQGTYEQY
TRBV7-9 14 ASSSGLAEGAYEQY
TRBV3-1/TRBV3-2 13 ASSQGLAVGDTQY
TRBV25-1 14 ASSEGTSGRRNEQF
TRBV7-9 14 ASSPPGQGYNSPLH
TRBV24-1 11 ATSDRTGGGYT
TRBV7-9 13 ASSLVGRGGREQY
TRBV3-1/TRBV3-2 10 ASSQGQFGYT
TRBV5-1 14 ASSLANRQASGTQY
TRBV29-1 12 SVEKQILNTEAF
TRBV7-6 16 ASSSLTGGQGSGETQY
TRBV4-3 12 ASSQVVPGTEAF
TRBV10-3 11 ATGLAGINEQF
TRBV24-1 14 ATSETGQRRFDEQF
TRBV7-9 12 ASSLGTSVHEQF
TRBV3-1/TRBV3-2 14 ASSQDGLAGVYEQY
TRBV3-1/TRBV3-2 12 ARDSGAYNSPLH
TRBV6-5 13 ASSYSEGRDYGYT
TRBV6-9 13 ASSRTSGRYNEQF
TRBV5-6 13 ASSLGVGVSYEQY
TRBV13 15 ASSLQQGRSSNTEAF
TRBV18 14 ASSPIPGNSNQPQH
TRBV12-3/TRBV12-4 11 ASSRDRVNEQF
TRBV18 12 ASSPRSSGDTIY
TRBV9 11 ASSGRGGEKLF
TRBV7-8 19 ASSLSGGLANTYSGANVLT
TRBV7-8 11 ASSLPGGDEQY
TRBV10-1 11 ASSEGDSYEQY
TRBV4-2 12 ASSQERVRETQY
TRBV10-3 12 AITERDSTNEQF
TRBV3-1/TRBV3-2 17 ASSPPGRSPRSIYNEQF
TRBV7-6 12 ASSFYTGANVLT
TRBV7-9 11 ASSSGVYNEQF
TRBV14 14 ASSQGNRGIPETQY
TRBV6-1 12 ASSESRGMWELF